These 29 T cell receptor beta chains were sequenced from one sample in a study of CD8 T cells in Susac syndrome. The authors reverse transcribed roughly 0.5 to 1 ug RNA with random hexamers. Using its own MiXCR run on the immunoSEQ multiplex PCR reads, TCRdb lists one record per CDR3 protein. The sample lists some 130,000 distinct CDR3 sequences; about 95% were seen once. The specimen was CD8+ T cells from PBMCs. The origin of the receptors is a human donor with Susac syndrome.

This sequence joins TRBV20-1 and TRBJ2-7, with D perhaps given as TRBD1 or TRBD2 (5 bases each). CDR3 size: 14 residues. Trimming removed 0 bases at V and 6 bases at J, with 15 bases between. In germline, CDR1 is DFQATT, CDR2 SNEGSKA (reference sequence). CDR3 coding DNA: TGCAGTGCTAGAGACTCCGGGGCCTTTACCGAGCAGTACTTC. Protein product: CSARDSGAFTEQYF.

The chain has TRBV19 and TRBJ2-1, with no clear D. Germline V gene sequence: CDR1 LNHDA, CDR2 SQIVND (reference sequence). This CDR3 region has 12 residues. V gave up 6 bases and J gave up 4 bases, with 7 bases separating them. The CDR3 DNA reads TGTGCCAGTAGGGAAGGGTACAATGAGCAGTTCTTC. Its translation: CASREGYNEQFF.

CDR3 coding DNA: TGTGCCAGCAGCCCCCGGACAGCCTCCTACGAGCAGTACTTC. Protein product: CASSPRTASYEQYF. This sequence joins TRBV9 and TRBJ2-7; possibly TRBD1 for D (6 bases). Germline lookup yields CDR1 SGDLS and CDR2 YYNGEE. Deletions cut 4 bases from V and 0 bases from J, with 11 bases between. The CDR3 has 14 residues.

The chain uses TRBV6-5 and TRBJ2-1; tentatively, D is TRBD1 or TRBD2 (5 bases each). V dropped 10 bases and J dropped 9 bases, with 13 bases sitting between them. This CDR3 has 11 amino acids. Per the germline V gene, CDR1 is MNHEY and CDR2 is SVGAGI. The CDR3 is CATEGFGEQFF. CDR3 bases: TGTGCCACCGAGGGGTTTGGTGAGCAGTTCTTC.

The chain carries TRBV27 and TRBJ2-1, with 9 positions matching TRBD2. The CDR3 contains 15 residues. The germline V gene has CDR1 MNHEY and CDR2 SMNVEV (reference sequence). Trimming at V came to 5 bases and at J to 7 bases, leaving 9 bases not matched to a gene. Written as DNA, the CDR3 is TGTGCCAGCAGTCATAGCGGGAGTCCTGGGAATGAGCAGTTCTTC. Translated: CASSHSGSPGNEQFF.

V and J are TRBV12-3 or TRBV12-4 and TRBJ2-1, with D hard to call. The germline V and J ends were trimmed by 1 base and 0 bases, with 7 bases remaining between them. CDR3 length equals 15 residues. CDR3 in DNA: TGTGCCAGCAGTTTAGACTATATCTCCTACAATGAGCAGTTCTTC. Its translation: CASSLDYISYNEQFF.

The V call is TRBV30, the J call TRBJ2-3; D unclear. V shed 0 bases and J shed 1 base, with 14 bases lying between them. The CDR3 runs 16 residues. Germline lookup yields CDR1 GTSNPN and CDR2 SVGIG (reference sequence). As DNA, the CDR3 is TGTGCCTGGAGTGTTCGATTTGGCGATGGCACAGATACGCAGTATTTT. This encodes CAWSVRFGDGTDTQYF.

The genes are TRBV2 and TRBJ2-2, with TRBD2 identical over 11 bases. There are 19 residues in the CDR3. CDR1 SNHLY and CDR2 FYNNEI come from the germline V gene. Trimming at V came to 4 bases and at J to 2 bases, leaving 12 bases not matched to a gene. Written as DNA, the CDR3 is TGTGCCAGCAGTGGAGCTTGGCGGCTAGCGGGGGGAAACACCGGGGAGCTGTTTTTT. Translating gives CASSGAWRLAGGNTGELFF.

The chain combines TRBV12-3 or TRBV12-4 with TRBJ2-2, with 9 nucleotides matching TRBD1. Trimming cost V 7 bases and J 0 bases; bases outside gene matches: 6. The CDR3 covers 16 residues. CDR3 sequence (DNA): TGTGCCAGCAAGGGTACAGGGGGCGCGAACACCGGGGAGCTGTTTTTT. Residues: CASKGTGGANTGELFF.

This chain connects TRBV5-1 to TRBJ2-7; the D gene is possibly TRBD2 (6 bases). Germline V gene lookup returns CDR1 SGHRS and CDR2 YFSETQ. CDR3 length: 15 amino acids. Trimming cost V 2 bases and J 2 bases, with 14 bases left between them. The CDR3 nucleotides are TGCGCCAGCAGCTTTGAACCGGGGGACCCCTACGAGCAGTACTTC. It translates to CASSFEPGDPYEQYF.

The chain links TRBV5-1 to TRBJ2-5; no firm D call. CDR1 is SGHRS and CDR2 is YFSETQ in the germline V gene. CDR3 length equals 14 residues. V was pared by 3 bases and J by 4 bases, with 13 bases between. CDR3 DNA sequence: TGCGCCAGCAGCTCGGACCCCTCAAGAGAGACCCAGTACTTC. This codes for CASSSDPSRETQYF.

The chain is built from TRBV18 and TRBJ2-5; D ambiguous. The V and J ends lost 2 bases and 3 bases respectively, with 7 bases between them. The CDR3 covers 13 residues. Germline values: CDR1 KGHSH, CDR2 LQKENI. CDR3 sequence reads: CASSPSSEETQYF. CDR3 coding DNA: TGTGCCAGCTCACCATCATCCGAAGAGACCCAGTACTTC.

V usage is TRBV24-1 and J usage is TRBJ2-5, with D possibly TRBD2 on 6 matching bases. Germline CDR1 reads KGHDR; CDR2 reads SFDVKD. The CDR3 sequence is 16 residues long. Trimming stripped 2 bases from V and 0 bases from J, with 12 bases between. The CDR3 DNA reads as TGTGCCACCAGTGATTCTAGCGAGATATACCAAGAGACCCAGTACTTC. Its protein is CATSDSSEIYQETQYF.

The chain combines TRBV7-9 with TRBJ1-4; D unclear. CDR3 length: 15 amino acids. V lost 8 bases, J lost 2 bases, and 15 bases lay in between. CDR1 is SEHNR, CDR2 FQNEAQ, per germline (reference sequence). CDR3 protein: CASSGGAGTNEKLFF. CDR3 in DNA: TGTGCCAGCTCAGGCGGAGCGGGGACTAATGAAAAACTGTTTTTT. Looking up the rest from reference TRBV7-9 and TRBJ1-4 gives the full variable domain: DTGVSQNPRHKITKRGQNVTFRCDPISEHNRLYWYRQTLGQGPEFLTYFQNEAQLEKSRLLSDRFSAERPKGSFSTLEIQRTEQGDSAMYLCASSGGAGTNEKLFFGSGTQLSVL.

The rearrangement links TRBV27 to TRBJ1-1, with a weak D call TRBD1 (5 bases). This CDR3 region has 17 residues. The V gene's germline CDR1 is MNHEY and CDR2 SMNVEV (reference sequence). The germline V and J ends were trimmed by 1 base and 1 base, with 16 bases remaining between them. CDR3 sequence (DNA): TGTGCCAGCAGTTTATTCCACTTGGGGGGTAGGAACACTGAAGCTTTCTTT. Translated: CASSLFHLGGRNTEAFF.

V and J are TRBV28 and TRBJ2-1; 9 bases align to TRBD2. Germline loops: CDR1 MDHEN, CDR2 SYDVKM. This CDR3 is 19 amino acids long. With 5 bases clipped from V and 7 bases from J, the junction kept 21 bases outside the gene matches. This CDR3 reads CASSPRFGGRAYRENEQFF. The CDR3 region has the DNA TGTGCCAGCAGTCCTCGGTTCGGCGGGAGGGCCTACCGAGAGAATGAGCAGTTCTTC.

The CDR3 nucleotides read TGCAGTGCTAGAGATCGGTTAGCGGGAACCTACGAGCAGTACTTC. Protein sequence: CSARDRLAGTYEQYF. This chain connects TRBV20-1 to TRBJ2-7, with TRBD2 matching 8 bases. The germline gives CDR1 DFQATT, CDR2 SNEGSKA (reference sequence). The V segment lost 0 bases and the J segment 2 bases; nucleotides outside the gene matches: 6. This CDR3 region has 15 residues.

This clonotype was observed a single time. The chain couples TRBV5-6 to TRBJ2-7; D unclear. The CDR3 runs 16 residues. V shed 3 bases and J shed 2 bases, with 18 bases lying between them. Germline CDR1 SGHDT, CDR2 YYEEEE. CDR3 protein: CASSSFLSSRPYEQYF. CDR3 bases: TGTGCCAGCAGCTCCTTTTTGTCCAGTCGGCCCTACGAGCAGTACTTC.

The chain employs TRBV5-1 and TRBJ2-7; 7 nucleotides align to TRBD1. With 4 bases clipped from V and 3 bases from J, the junction kept 10 bases outside the gene matches. The CDR3 totals 15 residues. Germline assignment: CDR1 SGHRS and CDR2 YFSETQ. CDR3 DNA: TGCGCCAGCAGCATAGACCCTCCAGGGGGCTACGAGCAGTACTTC. Protein sequence: CASSIDPPGGYEQYF.

The J gene is TRBJ2-1, the V gene TRBV7-8, with TRBD2 identical over 7 bases. After removal of 5 bases from V and 8 bases from J, the junction contained 15 bases not matched to a gene. Germline-derived CDR1 and CDR2 are SGHVS and FQNEAQ. The CDR3 runs to 16 residues. The CDR3 protein is CASSPVGRELLDEQFF. CDR3 sequence (DNA): TGTGCCAGCAGCCCCGTTGGGCGGGAGCTGCTAGATGAGCAGTTCTTC.

The chain recombines TRBV7-3 with TRBJ2-7; TRBD1 agrees at 9 bases. J gave up 6 bases and V 5 bases, and 8 bases lay outside the gene matches. CDR1 and CDR2 (germline): SGHTA, FQGTGA. The CDR3 is 14 amino acids. The CDR3 sequence: CASSPPGQGTEQYF. DNA of the CDR3: TGTGCCAGCAGCCCTCCGGGACAGGGCACCGAGCAGTACTTC.

V usage is TRBV2 and J usage is TRBJ2-5; 12 nucleotides match TRBD1. CDR1 SNHLY and CDR2 FYNNEI come from the germline V gene. The junction had 4 bases not matched to a gene; V was cut back by 10 bases and J by 4 bases. The CDR3 spans 13 residues. CDR3 region: CATRDRGRETQYF. The CDR3 DNA sequence: TGTGCCACCAGGGACAGGGGGCGAGAGACCCAGTACTTC. The full variable domain, in which reference TRBV2 and TRBJ2-5 provide the parts outside the CDR3, is EPEVTQTPSHQVTQMGQEVILRCVPISNHLYFYWYRQILGQKVEFLVSFYNNEISEKSEIFDDQFSVERPDGSNFTLKIRSTKLEDSAMYFCATRDRGRETQYFGPGTRLLVL.

This chain links TRBV7-9 with TRBJ1-2, with 10 bases aligning to TRBD1. Trimming removed 4 bases from V and 1 base from J; junction bases left unmatched: 3. Germline CDR1 is SEHNR and CDR2 is FQNEAQ (reference sequence). CDR3 length: 15 residues. CDR3 DNA: TGTGCCAGCAGCTACCGGGACAGGGGTAACTATGGCTACACCTTC. Amino acid sequence: CASSYRDRGNYGYTF.

The rearrangement uses TRBV20-1 and TRBJ1-2; D gene ambiguous. Germline CDR1 DFQATT, CDR2 SNEGSKA (reference sequence). This CDR3 spans 10 amino acids. The V and J ends lost 6 bases and 2 bases respectively, with 4 bases between them. The CDR3 spells CSAPNYGYTF. CDR3 coding DNA: TGCAGTGCCCCGAACTATGGCTACACCTTC.

This chain links TRBV20-1 with TRBJ2-2, with a possible D match to TRBD2 (5 bases). The CDR3 runs 13 residues. Germline values: CDR1 DFQATT, CDR2 SNEGSKA (reference sequence). CDR3 sequence reads: CSAGGANTGELFF. The CDR3 coding sequence is TGCAGCGCAGGAGGCGCGAACACCGGGGAGCTGTTTTTT.

The chain combines TRBV4-1 with TRBJ2-1; D tentatively reads TRBD1 or TRBD2 (6 bases each). Trimming removed 1 base from V and 13 bases from J, with 23 bases in between. The V gene's germline CDR1 is MGHRA and CDR2 YSYEKL. This CDR3 contains 16 residues. DNA of the CDR3: TGCGCCAGCAGCCAAGTTGGAGGGGGGCTTAGCGATGCACAGTTCTTC. Its protein product is CASSQVGGGLSDAQFF.

Concerning this clonotype itself: At one end the junction does not follow the germline gene, possibly because of a read error. The chain uses TRBV28 and TRBJ2-7; 11 bases line up with TRBD1. Germline values: CDR1 MDHEN, CDR2 SYDVKM. The CDR3 extends over 14 amino acids. CDR3 sequence reads: CASSLRGFGTGGNF. The CDR3 DNA reads as TGTGCCAGCAGTTTGAGGGGCTTTGGGACAGGGGGAAACTTC.

This rearrangement joins TRBV11-2 to TRBJ2-7; D may correspond to TRBD1 or TRBD2 (6 bases each). The CDR3 covers 20 residues. CDR1 is SGHAT and CDR2 is FQNNGV in the germline V gene. V dropped 2 bases and J dropped 2 bases, with 28 bases sitting between them. In nucleotides, the CDR3 is TGTGCCAGCAGCTTATTCGATGCAGGGGTAGCGGATGGATATACCTACGAGCAGTACTTC. It specifies CASSLFDAGVADGYTYEQYF.

The chain uses TRBV7-9 and TRBJ2-1, with D possibly TRBD2 on 5 matching bases. V was cut by 5 bases and J by 3 bases, with 14 bases left in between. Germline-derived CDR1 and CDR2 are SEHNR and FQNEAQ (reference sequence). The CDR3 contains 15 residues. The CDR3 nucleotides read TGTGCCAGCAGCCCCCGCGAGGGTGTCTACAATGAGCAGTTCTTC. As protein: CASSPREGVYNEQFF.